Presented here are 8 T cell receptor beta chains from one specimen sequenced in a study of CD8 T cells in ankylosing spondylitis. TCRdb processed the 5' RACE reads anew with MiXCR; each CDR3 protein has one entry. The sample lists 800,000 to 900,000 distinct CDR3 sequences; approximately 10% were seen once. Their cognate antigens are unknown. Points from the study as a whole: Blood from ankylosing spondylitis patients appeared to carry a characteristic roughly 8-variant TCR beta motif.

The sample taken for sequencing was blood, either unsorted or a sorted T cell fraction (not recorded which). These receptors were taken from a male donor with ankylosing spondylitis.

The chain is built from TRBV10-1 and TRBJ2-1; D is perhaps TRBD2 (6 bases). The V end lost 3 bases, the J end lost 2 bases, and 11 bases lay between the germline ends. CDR1 is WNHNN and CDR2 is SYGVQD in the germline V gene (reference sequence). This CDR3 is built from 15 residues. The CDR3 spells CASSDRLATYNEQFF. CDR3 in DNA: TGCGCCAGCAGTGACCGCCTAGCGACCTACAATGAGCAGTTCTTC.

This clonotype was counted only a few times. The chain links TRBV20-1 to TRBJ2-7; 8 nucleotides agree with TRBD1. Germline-derived CDR1 and CDR2 are DFQATT and SNEGSKA (reference sequence). The CDR3 has 16 residues. J lost 3 bases, V lost 6 bases, and 16 bases had no gene match. The CDR3 region is CSASTPQTGASYEQYF. CDR3 nucleotides: TGCAGTGCCTCCACTCCCCAGACAGGGGCGAGCTACGAGCAGTACTTC.

This clonotype was seen a handful of times. The gene calls are TRBV28 and TRBJ2-3; D might be TRBD1 (6 bases). Germline CDR1 is MDHEN and CDR2 is SYDVKM. V was shortened by 4 bases and J by 5 bases, with 25 bases between the two germline ends. The CDR3 runs 18 residues. The CDR3 loop reads CASSSPYPPTLGGDTQYF. The CDR3 nucleotides are TGTGCCAGCAGTTCTCCATATCCCCCCACCCTAGGGGGAGATACGCAGTATTTT.

This chain uses TRBV28 with TRBJ2-3; no clear D gene. Germline V gene data show CDR1 as MDHEN and CDR2 as SYDVKM. V gave up 5 bases and J gave up 7 bases, with 10 bases separating them. CDR3 size: 12 residues. The CDR3 here is CASSAPVNTQYF. CDR3 sequence (DNA): TGTGCCAGCAGTGCCCCTGTGAATACGCAGTATTTT.

V gene TRBV9 combines with J gene TRBJ2-7; 12 bases are a match to TRBD2. The V gene end was trimmed by 0 bases and the J gene end by 10 bases; junction bases not matched to a gene: 8. The germline V gene has CDR1 SGDLS and CDR2 YYNGEE. This CDR3 contains 15 residues. The CDR3 DNA follows: TGTGCCAGCAGCGTAGAAGGGACTAGCGGGCCCCCTCAGTACTTC. Translated, it gives CASSVEGTSGPPQYF.

The chain carries TRBV6-1 and TRBJ1-5, with a weak D call TRBD1 (6 bases). CDR1 is MNHNS, CDR2 SASEGT, per germline. CDR3 length: 13 amino acids. Trimming stripped 8 bases from V and 3 bases from J, with 11 bases between. The CDR3 region is CASSDRFNQPQHF. The CDR3 bases are TGTGCCAGCTCGGACAGATTCAATCAGCCCCAGCATTTT.

This chain joins TRBV11-2 and TRBJ1-2, with 8 bases lining up with TRBD1. CDR1 is SGHAT and CDR2 is FQNNGV in the germline V gene. V dropped 3 bases and J dropped 3; count of bases not matched to a gene: 9. The CDR3 loop spans 16 amino acids. CDR3 residues: CASSLTGAAPYYGYTF. The CDR3 DNA reads as TGTGCCAGCAGCTTGACAGGGGCCGCACCCTACTATGGCTACACCTTC.

This clonotype was recorded a few times. The chain has TRBV20-1 and TRBJ2-7; tentatively, D is TRBD1 or TRBD2 (5 bases each). Trimming cost V 3 bases and J 3 bases, with 15 bases left between them. The germline V gene has CDR1 DFQATT and CDR2 SNEGSKA (reference sequence). The CDR3 is 14 amino acids. In DNA form, the CDR3 reads TGCAGTGCTAGTCCTCCCCGGGGCTTCTACGAGCAGTACTTC. Amino acid sequence: CSASPPRGFYEQYF.